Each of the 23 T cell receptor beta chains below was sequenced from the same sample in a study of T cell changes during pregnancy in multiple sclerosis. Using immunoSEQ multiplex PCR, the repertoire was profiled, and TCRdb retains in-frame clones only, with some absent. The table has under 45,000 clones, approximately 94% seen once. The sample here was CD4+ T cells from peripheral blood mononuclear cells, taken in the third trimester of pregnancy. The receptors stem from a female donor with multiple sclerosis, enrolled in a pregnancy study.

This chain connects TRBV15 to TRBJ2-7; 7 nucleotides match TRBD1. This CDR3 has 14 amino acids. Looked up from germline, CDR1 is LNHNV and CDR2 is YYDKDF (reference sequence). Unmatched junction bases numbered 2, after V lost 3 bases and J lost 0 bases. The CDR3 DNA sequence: TGTGCCACCAGCAGGGCAGGGGGCTCCTACGAGCAGTACTTC. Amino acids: CATSRAGGSYEQYF.

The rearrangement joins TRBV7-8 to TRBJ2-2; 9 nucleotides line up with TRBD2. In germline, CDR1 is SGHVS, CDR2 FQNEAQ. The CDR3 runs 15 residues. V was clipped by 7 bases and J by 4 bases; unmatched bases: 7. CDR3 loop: CASTKGLAVTGELFF. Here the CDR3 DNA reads TGTGCCAGCACCAAGGGACTAGCCGTCACCGGGGAGCTGTTTTTT. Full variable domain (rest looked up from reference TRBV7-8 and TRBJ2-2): GAGVSQSPRYKVAKRGQDVALRCDPISGHVSLFWYQQALGQGPEFLTYFQNEAQLDKSGLPSDRFFAERPEGSVSTLKIQRTQQEDSAVYLCASTKGLAVTGELFFGEGSRLTVL.

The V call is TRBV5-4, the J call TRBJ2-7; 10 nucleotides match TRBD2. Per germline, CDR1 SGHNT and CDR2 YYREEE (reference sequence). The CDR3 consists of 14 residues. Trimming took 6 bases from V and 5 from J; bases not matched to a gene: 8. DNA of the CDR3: TGTGCCAGCAAGACCGGGACTAGCGTACACGAGCAGTACTTC. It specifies CASKTGTSVHEQYF.

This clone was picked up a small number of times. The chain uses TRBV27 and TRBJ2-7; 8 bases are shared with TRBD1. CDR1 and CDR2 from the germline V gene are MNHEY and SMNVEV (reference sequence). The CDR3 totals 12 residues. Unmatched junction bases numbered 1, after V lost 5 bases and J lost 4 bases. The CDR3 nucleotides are TGTGCCAGCAGTCGACAGGGGTACGAGCAGTACTTC. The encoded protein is CASSRQGYEQYF.

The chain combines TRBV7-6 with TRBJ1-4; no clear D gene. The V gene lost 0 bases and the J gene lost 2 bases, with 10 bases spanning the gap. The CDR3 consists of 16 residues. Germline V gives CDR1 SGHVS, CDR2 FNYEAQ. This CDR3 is CASSLARGRTNEKLFF. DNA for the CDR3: TGTGCCAGCAGCTTAGCGCGTGGGAGGACTAATGAAAAACTGTTTTTT.

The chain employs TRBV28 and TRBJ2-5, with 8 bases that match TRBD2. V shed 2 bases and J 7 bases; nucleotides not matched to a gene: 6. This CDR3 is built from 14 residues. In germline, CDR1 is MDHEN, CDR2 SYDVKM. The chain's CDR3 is CASSLRGGSGTQYF. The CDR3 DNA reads TGTGCCAGCAGTTTACGGGGGGGTTCGGGGACCCAGTACTTC.

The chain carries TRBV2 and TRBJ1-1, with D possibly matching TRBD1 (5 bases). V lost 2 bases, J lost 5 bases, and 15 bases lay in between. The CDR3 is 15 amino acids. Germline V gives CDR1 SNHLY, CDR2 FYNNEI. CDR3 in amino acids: CASSERGRGRTEAFF. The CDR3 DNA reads TGTGCCAGCAGTGAACGGGGACGGGGGAGGACTGAAGCTTTCTTT.

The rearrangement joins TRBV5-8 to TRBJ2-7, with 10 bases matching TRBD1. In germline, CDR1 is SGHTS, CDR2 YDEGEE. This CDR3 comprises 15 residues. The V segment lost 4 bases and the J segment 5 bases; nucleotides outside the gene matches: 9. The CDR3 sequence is CASSPTLDRGNEQYF. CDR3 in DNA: TGTGCCAGCAGCCCAACCTTGGACAGGGGGAACGAGCAGTACTTC.

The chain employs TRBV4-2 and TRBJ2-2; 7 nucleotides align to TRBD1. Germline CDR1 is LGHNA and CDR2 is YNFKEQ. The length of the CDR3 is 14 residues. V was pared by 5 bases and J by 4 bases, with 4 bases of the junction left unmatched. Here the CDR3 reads CASSSSGGTGELFF. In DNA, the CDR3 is TGTGCCAGCAGCTCCTCAGGGGGCACCGGGGAGCTGTTTTTT.

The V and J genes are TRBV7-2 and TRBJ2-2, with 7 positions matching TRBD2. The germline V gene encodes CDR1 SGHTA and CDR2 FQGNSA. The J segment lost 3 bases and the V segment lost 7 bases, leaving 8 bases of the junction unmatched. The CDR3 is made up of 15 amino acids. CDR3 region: CASTPSGGDTGELFF. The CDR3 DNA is TGTGCCAGCACCCCTAGCGGCGGGGACACCGGGGAGCTGTTTTTT.

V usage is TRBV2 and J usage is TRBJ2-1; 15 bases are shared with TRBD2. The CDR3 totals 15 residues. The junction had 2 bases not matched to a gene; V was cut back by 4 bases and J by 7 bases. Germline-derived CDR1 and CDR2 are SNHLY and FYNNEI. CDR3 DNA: TGTGCCAGCAGTGGGACTAGCGGGGGGGGTAATGAGCAGTTCTTC. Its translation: CASSGTSGGGNEQFF.

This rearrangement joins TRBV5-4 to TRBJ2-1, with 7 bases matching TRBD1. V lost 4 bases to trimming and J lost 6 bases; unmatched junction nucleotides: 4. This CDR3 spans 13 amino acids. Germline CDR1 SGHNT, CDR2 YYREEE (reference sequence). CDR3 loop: CASSRDSLNEQFF. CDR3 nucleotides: TGTGCCAGCAGCAGGGACAGCCTCAATGAGCAGTTCTTC.

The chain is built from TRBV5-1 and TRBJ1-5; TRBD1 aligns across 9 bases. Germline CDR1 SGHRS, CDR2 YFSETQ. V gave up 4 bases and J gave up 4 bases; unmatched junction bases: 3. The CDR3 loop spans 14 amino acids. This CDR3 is CASSPTGGNQPQHF. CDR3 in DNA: TGCGCCAGCAGCCCGACAGGGGGAAATCAGCCCCAGCATTTT.

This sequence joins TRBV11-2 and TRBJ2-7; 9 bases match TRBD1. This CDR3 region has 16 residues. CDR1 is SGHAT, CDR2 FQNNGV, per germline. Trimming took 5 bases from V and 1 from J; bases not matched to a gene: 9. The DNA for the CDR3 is TGTGCCAGCAGCCCGACCACCGGGACAGGGTCCTACGAGCAGTACTTC. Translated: CASSPTTGTGSYEQYF.

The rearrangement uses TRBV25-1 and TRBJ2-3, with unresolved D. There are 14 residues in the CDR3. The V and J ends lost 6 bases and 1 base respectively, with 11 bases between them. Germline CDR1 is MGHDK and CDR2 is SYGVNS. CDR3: CASSGEVGTDTQYF. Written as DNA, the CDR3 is TGTGCCAGCAGCGGAGAAGTTGGCACAGATACGCAGTATTTT. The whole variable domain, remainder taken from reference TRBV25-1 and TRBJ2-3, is EADIYQTPRYLVIGTGKKITLECSQTMGHDKMYWYQQDPGMELHLIHYSYGVNSTEKGDLSSESTVSRIRTEHFPLTLESARPSHTSQYLCASSGEVGTDTQYFGPGTRLTVL.

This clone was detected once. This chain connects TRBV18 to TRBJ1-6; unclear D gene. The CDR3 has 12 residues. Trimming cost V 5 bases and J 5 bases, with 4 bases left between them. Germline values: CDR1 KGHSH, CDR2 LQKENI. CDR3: CASSTNNSPLHF. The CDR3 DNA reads TGTGCCAGCTCAACAAATAATTCACCCCTCCACTTT.

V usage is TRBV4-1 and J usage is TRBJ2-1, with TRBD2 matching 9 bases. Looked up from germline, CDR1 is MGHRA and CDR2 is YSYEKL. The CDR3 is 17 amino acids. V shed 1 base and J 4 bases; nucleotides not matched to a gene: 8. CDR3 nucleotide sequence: TGCGCCAGCAGCCAAGCAATAACGACTAGCGGATACAATGAGCAGTTCTTC. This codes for CASSQAITTSGYNEQFF.

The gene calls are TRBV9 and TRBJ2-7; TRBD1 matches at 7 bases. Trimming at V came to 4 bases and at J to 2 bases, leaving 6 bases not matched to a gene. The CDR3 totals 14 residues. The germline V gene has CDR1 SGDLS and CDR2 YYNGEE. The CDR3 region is CASSPWGQTYEQYF. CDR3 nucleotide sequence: TGTGCCAGCAGCCCCTGGGGACAGACCTACGAGCAGTACTTC.

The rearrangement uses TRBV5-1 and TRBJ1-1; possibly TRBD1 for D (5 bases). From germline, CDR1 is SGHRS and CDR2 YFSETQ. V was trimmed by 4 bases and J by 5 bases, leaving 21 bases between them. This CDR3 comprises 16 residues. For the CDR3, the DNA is TGCGCCAGCAGCCCGGCTGGGAGGGGAGGGGAGACTGAAGCTTTCTTT. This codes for CASSPAGRGGETEAFF.

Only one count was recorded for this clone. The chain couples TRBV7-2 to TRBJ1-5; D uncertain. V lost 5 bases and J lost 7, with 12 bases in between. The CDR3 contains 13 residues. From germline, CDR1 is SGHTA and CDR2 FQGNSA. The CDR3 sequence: CASSLGRGQPQHF. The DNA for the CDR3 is TGTGCCAGCAGCCTGGGCCGGGGACAGCCCCAGCATTTT.

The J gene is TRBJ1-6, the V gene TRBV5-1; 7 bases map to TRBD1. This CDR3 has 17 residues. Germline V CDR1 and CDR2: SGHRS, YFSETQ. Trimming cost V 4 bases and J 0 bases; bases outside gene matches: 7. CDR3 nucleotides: TGCGCCAGCAGCGGTGGACAGGAGAGCTCCTATAATTCACCCCTCCACTTT. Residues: CASSGGQESSYNSPLHF.

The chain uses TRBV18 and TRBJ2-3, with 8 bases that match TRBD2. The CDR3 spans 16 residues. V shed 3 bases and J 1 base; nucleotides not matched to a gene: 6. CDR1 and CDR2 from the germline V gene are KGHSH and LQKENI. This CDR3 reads CASSPVSRGGTDTQYF. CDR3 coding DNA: TGTGCCAGCTCACCCGTATCGCGGGGGGGCACAGATACGCAGTATTTT.

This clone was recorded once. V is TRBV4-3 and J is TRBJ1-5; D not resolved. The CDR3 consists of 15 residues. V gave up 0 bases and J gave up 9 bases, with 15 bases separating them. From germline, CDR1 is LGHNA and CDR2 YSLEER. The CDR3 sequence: CASSQDKYMARPQHF. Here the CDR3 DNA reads TGCGCCAGCAGCCAAGATAAATACATGGCTCGGCCCCAGCATTTT.